This TCR beta chain comes out of a study of graft-versus-host responses after intestinal transplantation. CDR1 and CDR2 (germline): SGHDT, YYEEEE. The CDR3 length is 15 residues. V was clipped by 1 base and J by 0 bases, with 8 bases between them. TCRdb's copy holds only in-frame clones and misses some; the assay was immunoSEQ multiplex PCR. Among around 8,400 clones listed, less than 85% were seen once. Processed graft tissue released its intraepithelial and lamina propria lymphocytes. Overall study results and limits: Early post-transplant HvG declines were associated with peak circulating GvH clone levels.

Relative to its sample, this clone is medium-sized. The antigen is undetermined. This sequence originates from a human patient who received an intestinal transplant, so some T cells may come from the graft donor. The chain has TRBV5-6 and TRBJ1-5; D remains ambiguous. The sample here was ileum tissue, taken 494 days after intestinal transplant. Written as DNA, the CDR3 is TGTGCCAGCAGCTTGCTGTCAGTTAGCAATCAGCCCCAGCATTTT. This encodes CASSLLSVSNQPQHF.